Below are 20 T cell receptor beta chains sequenced from a single sample in a study of shared T cell receptors in the human thymus. Assay: immunoSEQ multiplex PCR; the TCRdb copy retains only in-frame clones and omits some. The table records about 660,000 clones, around 87% of them present only once. This sample was shared with a second study, whose subject was human thymus T cells.

The specimen was thymocytes. These receptors were taken from a boy in the first two years of life with a congenital heart defect.

This chain links TRBV28 with TRBJ1-5; 10 bases match TRBD1. This CDR3 spans 19 amino acids. V gave up 6 bases and J gave up 5 bases; unmatched junction bases: 19. Germline lookup yields CDR1 MDHEN and CDR2 SYDVKM. The CDR3, as DNA: TGTGCCAGCAGAACATTTATAGGACAGGGGGGTTGTGGGGATCAGCCCCAGCATTTT. It is translated as CASRTFIGQGGCGDQPQHF.

This chain uses TRBV15 with TRBJ1-1, with 10 bases fitting TRBD1. From germline, CDR1 is LNHNV and CDR2 YYDKDF (reference sequence). Germline trimming cut 3 bases from V and 6 bases from J; bases unmatched to any gene: 25. The length of the CDR3 is 21 residues. DNA for the CDR3: TGTGCCACCAGCAGGTCGTTATTTCGGGACAGGGGCCCTCGCACTGACGCTGAAGCTTTCTTT. Residues: CATSRSLFRDRGPRTDAEAFF.

The chain uses TRBV15 and TRBJ2-7; 9 nucleotides agree with TRBD2. Germline V gives CDR1 LNHNV, CDR2 YYDKDF (reference sequence). The J segment lost 7 bases and the V segment lost 3 bases, leaving 16 bases of the junction unmatched. This CDR3 region has 17 residues. The CDR3 coding sequence is TGTGCCACCAGCAGGACACTACTAGCGGGTAGCCCCACAGAGCAGTACTTC. It yields the protein CATSRTLLAGSPTEQYF.

This chain joins TRBV6-1 and TRBJ1-1; a weak D match, TRBD1 (6 bases). This CDR3 is built from 14 residues. CDR1 MNHNS and CDR2 SASEGT come from the germline V gene. V lost 2 bases to trimming and J lost 1 base, with 8 bases between them. The CDR3, as DNA: TGTGCCAGCAGTGAAAACAGGGAGAACACTGAAGCTTTCTTT. Amino acids: CASSENRENTEAFF.

The DNA of the CDR3 is TGCGCCAGCAGCTTGTTGAGTCGACTAGCGGGGAAGCAAGAGACCCAGTACTTC. This sequence encodes CASSLLSRLAGKQETQYF. V gene TRBV5-1 combines with J gene TRBJ2-5, with 11 bases fitting TRBD2. With 1 base clipped from V and 2 bases from J, the junction kept 10 bases outside the gene matches. Germline V gene lookup returns CDR1 SGHRS and CDR2 YFSETQ. The CDR3 consists of 18 residues.

This rearrangement joins TRBV7-9 to TRBJ2-7; the D gene is possibly TRBD1 (6 bases). Germline V gene sequence: CDR1 SEHNR, CDR2 FQNEAQ (reference sequence). V lost 3 bases to trimming and J lost 5 bases, with 14 bases between them. This CDR3 region has 14 residues. The DNA for the CDR3 is TGTGCCAGCAGCTTTGTACAGGGTGTCGACGAGCAGTACTTC. This translates into CASSFVQGVDEQYF.

Comments on this clone: Additional DNA sequences in this sample encode the identical CDR3. This chain connects TRBV30 to TRBJ2-3; 13 bases match TRBD2. This CDR3 comprises 18 residues. V trimming: 3 bases; J trimming: 2 bases; junction bases outside the gene matches: 11. Germline CDR1 is GTSNPN and CDR2 is SVGIG (reference sequence). CDR3 protein: CAWRQTSGGPYFTDTQYF. The CDR3 bases are TGTGCCTGGAGACAGACTAGCGGGGGGCCGTATTTCACAGATACGCAGTATTTT.

This clone was counted between two and nine times. The rearrangement joins TRBV28 to TRBJ2-1, with D maybe TRBD1 (6 bases). The V end lost 4 bases, the J end lost 0 bases, and 13 bases lay between the germline ends. The length of the CDR3 is 16 residues. The germline CDR1 and CDR2 sequences are MDHEN and SYDVKM. This chain's CDR3 is CASSYCRGSSYNEQFF. The CDR3, as DNA: TGTGCCAGCAGTTACTGTAGGGGGAGCTCCTACAATGAGCAGTTCTTC.

In this sample, this clone turned up once. The chain recombines TRBV19 with TRBJ1-2; TRBD1 aligns across 9 bases. The CDR3 sequence is 14 residues long. Germline V lookup: CDR1 LNHDA, CDR2 SQIVND (reference sequence). V was clipped by 5 bases and J by 6 bases; unmatched bases: 7. The CDR3 DNA reads as TGTGCCAGTAGTCTCAAGGGGGACAGGGATGGCTACACCTTC. Translation gives CASSLKGDRDGYTF.

The chain uses TRBV5-4 and TRBJ1-3; 8 bases agree with TRBD1. The V gene end was trimmed by 5 bases and the J gene end by 1 base; junction bases not matched to a gene: 17. The CDR3 is 19 residues long. Germline V gene sequence: CDR1 SGHNT, CDR2 YYREEE (reference sequence). The CDR3 sequence is CASSLRRKQGEHSGNTIYF. CDR3 bases: TGTGCCAGCAGTCTTCGCCGCAAACAGGGGGAGCATTCTGGAAACACCATATATTTT.

V usage is TRBV6-1 and J usage is TRBJ2-7, with D possibly TRBD2 on 5 matching bases. The CDR3 length is 16 residues. V was cut by 3 bases and J by 3 bases, with 18 bases left in between. CDR1 and CDR2 from the germline V gene are MNHNS and SASEGT. CDR3 nucleotides: TGTGCCAGCAGTGATGATCGGTGGGAGCGTTACTACGAGCAGTACTTC. As protein: CASSDDRWERYYEQYF.

V usage is TRBV5-1 and J usage is TRBJ1-5; 10 bases match TRBD1. Looked up from germline, CDR1 is SGHRS and CDR2 is YFSETQ. Trimming removed 4 bases from V and 4 bases from J; junction bases left unmatched: 5. The CDR3 loop spans 15 amino acids. CDR3 sequence reads: CASSPGQGSNQPQHF. CDR3 in DNA: TGCGCCAGCAGCCCGGGACAGGGGAGTAATCAGCCCCAGCATTTT.

This chain links TRBV4-1 with TRBJ2-3; TRBD2 agrees at 12 bases. The V segment lost 0 bases and the J segment 4 bases; nucleotides outside the gene matches: 11. The germline CDR1 and CDR2 sequences are MGHRA and YSYEKL. CDR3 length equals 19 residues. In DNA, the CDR3 is TGCGCCAGCAGCCAAGACCCCCGATCTAGCGGGAGGGTGGCAGATACGCAGTATTTT. Residues: CASSQDPRSSGRVADTQYF.

In this sample, this clone turned up once. The chain employs TRBV6-1 and TRBJ2-4, with D unclear. The CDR3 runs 13 residues. With 10 bases removed from V and 0 bases from J, the gap between germline ends came to 10 bases. The germline V gene encodes CDR1 MNHNS and CDR2 SASEGT. The CDR3 sequence is CATLDGAKNIQYF. The CDR3 region has the DNA TGTGCCACGTTAGATGGAGCCAAAAACATTCAGTACTTC.

The J gene is TRBJ2-4, the V gene TRBV4-3, with TRBD1 as a possible D gene (6 bases). Germline CDR1 is LGHNA and CDR2 is YSLEER. The CDR3 has 19 residues. V lost 0 bases to trimming and J lost 0 bases, with 18 bases between them. The CDR3 sequence: CASSQDFGLGALAKNIQYF. The DNA for the CDR3 is TGCGCCAGCAGCCAAGATTTTGGATTGGGGGCTCTAGCCAAAAACATTCAGTACTTC.

This clone was found once. V is TRBV27 and J is TRBJ1-1; possible D gene TRBD1, 5 bases. Germline assignment: CDR1 MNHEY and CDR2 SMNVEV (reference sequence). The CDR3 spans 16 residues. V shed 6 bases and J shed 3 bases, with 20 bases lying between them. In DNA, the CDR3 is TGTGCCAGCAGGAAGAGGTGGGGGGTAAGGGACACTGAAGCTTTCTTT. It translates to CASRKRWGVRDTEAFF.

The chain has TRBV5-6 and TRBJ2-7; D is unresolved. CDR1 and CDR2 from the germline V gene are SGHDT and YYEEEE. The CDR3 covers 14 residues. Trimming took off 0 bases at V and 3 bases at J, with 10 bases between the two ends. The CDR3 coding sequence is TGTGCCAGCAGCTTGGCCTTTAAAAACTACGAGCAGTACTTC. It specifies CASSLAFKNYEQYF.

The chain recombines TRBV6-6 with TRBJ2-3; 9 bases are shared with TRBD2. The germline V gene has CDR1 MNHNY and CDR2 SVGAGI (reference sequence). V lost 6 bases, J lost 1 base, and 5 bases stayed unmatched. The CDR3 length is 15 residues. The CDR3 spells CASRGIAGGTDTQYF. CDR3 in DNA: TGTGCCAGCAGAGGCATAGCGGGGGGCACAGATACGCAGTATTTT.

This clone appeared a few times. V usage is TRBV4-3 and J usage is TRBJ2-2, with TRBD2 matching over 9 bases. This CDR3 contains 16 residues. The germline CDR1 and CDR2 sequences are LGHNA and YSLEER. The V segment lost 2 bases and the J segment 4 bases; nucleotides outside the gene matches: 5. DNA of the CDR3: TGCGCCAGCAGCCAAAACGGACTAGCGTCCACCGGGGAGCTGTTTTTT. It encodes CASSQNGLASTGELFF.

The rearrangement joins TRBV19 to TRBJ1-2, with 10 positions matching TRBD1. This CDR3 contains 14 residues. J gave up 6 bases and V 5 bases, and 6 bases lay outside the gene matches. CDR1 and CDR2 from the germline V gene are LNHDA and SQIVND (reference sequence). CDR3 coding DNA: TGTGCCAGTAGTGGCAAGGGACAGGGGAATGGCTACACCTTC. Its translation: CASSGKGQGNGYTF.